A selection of T cell receptor beta chains follows, all from one sample in a study of OX40 agonist ivuxolimab in advanced cancers. Produced via immunoSEQ multiplex PCR; TCRdb's table is partial and in-frame only. This sample has 95,000 or so clones, with under 85% found just once. The material sequenced was CD4+ or CD8+ T cells sorted from blood, taken in a trial of the OX40 agonist ivuxolimab. Receptors were obtained from an adult with an advanced solid tumor such as melanoma, head and neck, liver or kidney cancer. CDR3s include the opening cysteine and the closing phenylalanine or tryptophan. A D gene is named only where the DNA matches it firmly. Size is omitted from some rows. Given values are once, few, many or a class for expanded clones.

v_gene	abundance	j_gene	d_gene	CDR3aa	CDR3nt
TRBV11-2	-	TRBJ2-5	-	CASSLTGAGTQYF	TGTGCCAGCAGCCTAACGGGCGCTGGGACCCAGTACTTC
TRBV10-1	-	TRBJ1-1	-	CASSESIRGNTEAFF	TGCGCCAGCAGTGAGTCTATAAGGGGAAACACTGAAGCTTTCTTT
TRBV6-1	-	TRBJ2-7	-	CASSEGLGPTYEQYF	TGTGCCAGCAGTGAGGGGCTAGGCCCGACCTACGAGCAGTACTTC
TRBV5-8	few	TRBJ2-7	-	CASSPSSFYEQYF	TGTGCCAGCAGCCCGTCTTCCTTCTACGAGCAGTACTTC
TRBV9	-	TRBJ1-5	TRBD1	CASSPGGDYLNQPQHF	TGTGCCAGCAGCCCAGGGGGAGATTATCTCAATCAGCCCCAGCATTTT
TRBV7-2	-	TRBJ2-2	-	CASSSYISGELFF	TGTGCCAGCAGCTCCTACATTTCCGGGGAGCTGTTTTTT
TRBV15	-	TRBJ1-5	-	CATSTRRRGYNQPQHF	TGTGCCACCAGCACCCGCCGTAGGGGGTACAATCAGCCCCAGCATTTT
TRBV11-2	once	TRBJ2-6	-	CASSFDSEANVLTF	TGTGCCAGCAGCTTCGACTCTGAGGCCAACGTCCTGACTTTC
TRBV11-2	-	TRBJ2-7	-	CASSHNRERGVKYF	TGTGCCAGCAGCCACAACAGGGAAAGGGGAGTGAAGTACTTC
TRBV6-5	-	TRBJ1-1	TRBD1	CASYQGGINTEAFF	TGTGCCAGCTACCAGGGGGGGATCAACACTGAAGCTTTCTTT
TRBV5-4	-	TRBJ2-3	TRBD1	CASSLGQGFTDTQYF	TGTGCCAGCAGTCTCGGACAGGGGTTTACAGATACGCAGTATTTT
TRBV2	-	TRBJ2-5	-	CASSSSRQETQYF	TGTGCCAGCAGTTCGTCCAGGCAAGAGACCCAGTACTTC
TRBV6-5	-	TRBJ2-2	-	CATSQGTTETGELFF	TGTGCCACCTCACAGGGTACGACGGAGACCGGGGAGCTGTTTTTT
TRBV19	-	TRBJ2-1	TRBD2	CASIQREGSYNEQFF	TGTGCCAGTATCCAGCGGGAGGGCTCCTACAATGAGCAGTTCTTC
TRBV6-1	-	TRBJ2-1	-	CASSVSGNEQFF	TGTGCCAGCAGTGTGTCGGGAAATGAGCAGTTCTTC
TRBV7-2	-	TRBJ2-1	TRBD2	CASSWGLAGVYEQFF	TGTGCCAGCAGCTGGGGACTAGCGGGAGTTTATGAGCAGTTCTTC